This entry lists 7 T cell receptor beta chains sequenced from one sample in a study of T cells in Graves' hyperthyroidism and ophthalmopathy. Amplification of TCR beta CDR3 regions was performed using RNA transcripts as template. HTBI primers were employed in a first-round RT-PCR of the TCR CDR3. TCRdb used MiXCR to reprocess the multiplex PCR reads, holding one entry per CDR3 protein. The sample has approximately 610,000 distinct CDR3 sequences, under 15% seen once. The sequencing input was blood. The receptors come from a woman in her 40s with Graves' ophthalmopathy.

For this clonotype: A much larger clone is a single base away; this may be a read error. V is TRBV6-2 or TRBV6-3 and J is TRBJ1-5; no reliable D call. Per germline, CDR1 MNHEY and CDR2 SVGEGT. The ends were cut back, 8 bases at V and 5 bases at J, with 22 bases in the middle. The length of the CDR3 is 16 residues. This chain's CDR3 is CASQPRVGKPHQPQHF. The CDR3 DNA sequence: TGTGCCAGCCAGCCCCGGGTGGGGAAACCCCATCAGCCCCAGCATTTT.

This chain uses TRBV7-2 with TRBJ2-5, with D maybe TRBD2 (6 bases). The CDR3 length is 14 residues. Trimming pared 6 bases from V and 2 bases from J, leaving 13 bases between. Germline CDR1 SGHTA, CDR2 FQGNSA. The CDR3 DNA reads TGTGCCAGCAGGGTGGGGCGGGAACAAGAGACCCAGTACTTC. Translating gives CASRVGREQETQYF.

The chain carries TRBV6-2 or TRBV6-3 and TRBJ1-5, with D tentatively TRBD1 (5 bases). In germline, CDR1 is MNHEY, CDR2 SVGEGT. Trimming cost V 0 bases and J 0 bases, with 15 bases left between them. CDR3 size: 18 residues. As DNA, the CDR3 is TGTGCCAGCAGTTACTCGACGTGGGGCAGTACTAGCAATCAGCCCCAGCATTTT. This codes for CASSYSTWGSTSNQPQHF.

This clonotype has just a few counts. This chain connects TRBV3-1 to TRBJ2-4; 8 bases line up with TRBD1. CDR1 and CDR2 from the germline V gene are LGHDT and YNNKEL (reference sequence). V shed 1 base, J shed 0 bases, and the junction held 8 bases outside the gene matches. This CDR3 contains 18 residues. As DNA, the CDR3 is TGTGCCAGCAGCCAAGGGACAGGGAAAATTCTAGCCAAAAACATTCAGTACTTC. This translates into CASSQGTGKILAKNIQYF.

This clonotype was counted many times. The chain couples TRBV28 to TRBJ1-1, with a weak D call TRBD1 (5 bases). The CDR3 runs to 12 residues. Trimming left V 3 bases short and J 11 bases short, with 13 bases between. The V gene's germline CDR1 is MDHEN and CDR2 SYDVKM. The CDR3 protein is CASSLQGEEAFF. In DNA form, the CDR3 reads TGTGCCAGCAGTTTGCAGGGAGAGGAGGCTTTCTTT.

Many counts were recorded for this clonotype. This sequence joins TRBV6-5 and TRBJ2-6; D is unclear. Germline CDR1 is MNHEY and CDR2 is SVGAGI. Trimming took 0 bases from V and 0 from J, leaving 6 bases between them. The CDR3 length is 16 residues. The CDR3 nucleotides are TGTGCCAGCAGTTACTCTTGGGACTCTGGGGCCAACGTCCTGACTTTC. Translated: CASSYSWDSGANVLTF.

This clonotype was counted ten times or more. The chain carries TRBV12-3 or TRBV12-4 and TRBJ2-7; 7 nucleotides line up with TRBD2. This CDR3 has 14 residues. The ends lost 5 bases at V and 7 bases at J; junction bases unmatched: 11. CDR3 coding DNA: TGTGCCAGCAGTCCCGGGACTACTACGTGGGAGCAGTACTTC. Protein: CASSPGTTTWEQYF.